This T cell receptor (beta chain) was identified in a study of cytomegalovirus exposure and HLA in healthy donors. Study-level information: A data release that came early held 75 million to 85 million unique TCRs from HLA-typed donors. Overall study results and limits: Earlier analysis found most TCR beta V segments productive about 87% or about 30% of the time. Donor immune exposure was known only as CMV serostatus.

The germline gives CDR1 MNHEY, CDR2 SMNVEV (reference sequence). Trimming stripped 3 bases from V and 3 bases from J, with 14 bases between. The CDR3 has 15 residues. The PCR had 60 Vbeta and 13 Jbeta primers. The repertoire was sequenced with immunoSEQ multiplex PCR; TCRdb's copy has only in-frame clones and lacks some. Its listing shows 75,000 to 95,000 clones. Regarding this clone: The antigen is undetermined.

The genes are TRBV27 and TRBJ2-5, with D possibly matching TRBD2 (5 bases). Sequencing was carried out using PBMCs. This receptor was taken from an older woman in good health and CMV-seronegative. For the CDR3, the DNA is TGTGCCAGCAGTTTCCCCGGACTGGGAAAAGAGACCCAGTACTTC. This sequence encodes CASSFPGLGKETQYF.